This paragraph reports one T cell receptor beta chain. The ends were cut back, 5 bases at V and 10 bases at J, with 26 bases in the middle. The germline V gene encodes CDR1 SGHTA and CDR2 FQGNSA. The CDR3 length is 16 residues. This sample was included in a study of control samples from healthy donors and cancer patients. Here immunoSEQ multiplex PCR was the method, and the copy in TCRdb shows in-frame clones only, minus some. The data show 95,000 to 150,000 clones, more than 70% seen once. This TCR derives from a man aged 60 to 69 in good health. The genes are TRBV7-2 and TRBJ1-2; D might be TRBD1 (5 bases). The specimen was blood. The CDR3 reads CASSPESGSRSDHYTF. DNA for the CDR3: TGTGCCAGCAGCCCCGAATCAGGGTCCCGATCCGACCACTACACCTTC.